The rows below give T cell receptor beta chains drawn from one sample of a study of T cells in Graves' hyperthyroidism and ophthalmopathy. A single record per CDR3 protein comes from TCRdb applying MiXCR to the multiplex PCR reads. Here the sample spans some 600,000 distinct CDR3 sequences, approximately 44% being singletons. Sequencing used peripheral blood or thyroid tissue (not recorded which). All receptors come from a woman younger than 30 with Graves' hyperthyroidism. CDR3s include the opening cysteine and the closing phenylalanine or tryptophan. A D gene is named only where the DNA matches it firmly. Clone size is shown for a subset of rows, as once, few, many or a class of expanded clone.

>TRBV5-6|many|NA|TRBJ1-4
TGTGCCAGCAGCCGGACGAGACGGCCAACGGGACTGTTTTTT
CASSRTRRPTGLFF
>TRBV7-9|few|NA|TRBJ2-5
TGTGCCAGCAGCCATAGCGGATGGTACCAAGAGACCCAGTACTTC
CASSHSGWYQETQYF
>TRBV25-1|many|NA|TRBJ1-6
TGTGCCAGCAGTGATGCTAGACAGCTGAGCTCCTATAATTCACCCCTCCACTTT
CASSDARQLSSYNSPLHF
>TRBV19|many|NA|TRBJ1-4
TGTGCCAGTAGTATCCCGGGCACACTGTTTTTT
CASSIPGTLFF
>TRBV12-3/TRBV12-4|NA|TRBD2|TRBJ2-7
TGTGTCAGCAGTCTCACTAGCGGGAGTCACGAGCAGTACTTC
CVSSLTSGSHEQYF
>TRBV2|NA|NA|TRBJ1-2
TGTGCCAGCAGGGGGGGACGAGAAAACTATGGCTACACCTTC
CASRGGRENYGYTF
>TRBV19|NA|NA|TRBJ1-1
TGTGCCAGTAGTATTACCGGGAAGTCCACTGAAGCTTTCTTT
CASSITGKSTEAFF
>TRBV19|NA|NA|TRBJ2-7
TGTGCCAGTAGTACGGCTAGCGCAACCTACGAGCAGTACTTC
CASSTASATYEQYF
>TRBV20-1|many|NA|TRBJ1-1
TGCAGTGCTTACCCCGGCGGCAGCATGAACACTGAAGCTTTCTTT
CSAYPGGSMNTEAFF
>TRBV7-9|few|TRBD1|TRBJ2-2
TGTGCCAGCAGCAGACAGGGTTCTAACACCGGGGAGCTGTTTTTT
CASSRQGSNTGELFF
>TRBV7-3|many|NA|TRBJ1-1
TGTGCCAGCAGATCGGACGGGAACACTGAAGCTTTCTTT
CASRSDGNTEAFF
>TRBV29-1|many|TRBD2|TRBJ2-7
TGCAGCGCGCGCGTCGGACTAGCGGGACCGTACGAGCAGTACTTC
CSARVGLAGPYEQYF
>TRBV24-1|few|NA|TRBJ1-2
TGTGCCACCAGCAGAGGCGGCGATGGCTACACCTTC
CATSRGGDGYTF
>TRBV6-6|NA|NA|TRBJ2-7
TGTGCCAGCAGCTCACAAGGTATCTACGAGCAGTACTTC
CASSSQGIYEQYF
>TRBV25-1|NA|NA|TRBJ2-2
TGTGCCAGCAGCTTCTGGACAGCGAACACCGGGGAGCTGTTTTTT
CASSFWTANTGELFF
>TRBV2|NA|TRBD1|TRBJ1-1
TGTGCCAGCAGTACACCAACAGGGGGCTGGCACACTGAAGCTTCCTTT
CASSTPTGGWHTEASF
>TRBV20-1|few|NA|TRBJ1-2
TGCAGCCAGGTTAAACTGAGCAACTATGGCTACACCTTC
CSQVKLSNYGYTF
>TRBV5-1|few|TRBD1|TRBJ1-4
TGCGCCAGCAGCTTCGGACGGATACAGGGGGAAAAACTGTTTTTT
CASSFGRIQGEKLFF
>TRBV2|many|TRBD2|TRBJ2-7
TGTGCCAGCAGTGAAGCTAGCGGGAGCTCCTACGAGCAGTACTTC
CASSEASGSSYEQYF
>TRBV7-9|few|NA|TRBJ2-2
TGCGCCAGCAGCCAAGAGGGTGTCGGGGAGCTGTTTTTT
CASSQEGVGELFF
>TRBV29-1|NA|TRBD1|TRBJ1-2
TGCAGCTCTACAATGGACAGGCAGGACCACACCTTC
CSSTMDRQDHTF
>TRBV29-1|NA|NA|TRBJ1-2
TGCAGCGCAAGCAGGGCCTATGGCTACACCTTC
CSASRAYGYTF
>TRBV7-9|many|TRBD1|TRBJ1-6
TGTGCCAGCAGCCGATGGGACAGGGAGGGTTCACCCCTCCACTTT
CASSRWDREGSPLHF
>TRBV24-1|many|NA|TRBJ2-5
TGTGCCACCAGTGATTCCGGGACACCCGAGCAAGAGACCCAGTACTTC
CATSDSGTPEQETQYF
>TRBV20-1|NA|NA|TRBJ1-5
TGCAGTGCTAGTTACGAGCTAGATCACGTCCAGCCCCAGCATTTT
CSASYELDHVQPQHF
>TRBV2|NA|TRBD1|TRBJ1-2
TGTGCCAGCCATGACAGGGATTACCGTTATGGCTACACCTTC
CASHDRDYRYGYTF
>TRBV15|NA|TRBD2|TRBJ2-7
TGTGCCACCAGCAGCGGGACTAGCGTCTACAATGAGCAGTACTTC
CATSSGTSVYNEQYF
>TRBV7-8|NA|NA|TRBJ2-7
TGTGCCAGTACCCCTACCAGGGAGAAACCCTACGAGCAGTACTTC
CASTPTREKPYEQYF
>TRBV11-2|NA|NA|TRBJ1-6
TGTGCCAGCAGGCCGACAAGGGAGGATCCACCCCTCCACTTT
CASRPTREDPPLHF
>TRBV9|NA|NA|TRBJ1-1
TGCGCCAGCAGCTTTCTACGCGGGAACACTGAAGCTTTCTTT
CASSFLRGNTEAFF
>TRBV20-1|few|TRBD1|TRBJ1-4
TGCAGTGCTTTCCGACAGGGATCGGGAAAACTGTTTTTT
CSAFRQGSGKLFF
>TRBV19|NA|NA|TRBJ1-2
TGTGCCAGTAGTATTATCCCCGACAGCTACTATGGCTACACCTTC
CASSIIPDSYYGYTF
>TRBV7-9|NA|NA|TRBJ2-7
TGTGCCAGCAGCCCCGGGACGGATGCCTACGAGCAGTACTTC
CASSPGTDAYEQYF
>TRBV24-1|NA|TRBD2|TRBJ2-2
TGTGCCACCAGTGGTCGACTAGCGGGAGTCCCCGGGGAGCTGTTTTTT
CATSGRLAGVPGELFF
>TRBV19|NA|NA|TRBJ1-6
TGTGCCAGTAGTATTGGGCCAGGCTATAATTCACCCCTCCACTTT
CASSIGPGYNSPLHF
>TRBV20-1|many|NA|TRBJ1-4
TGCAGTGCTCTGCGTGAAAAACTGTTTTTT
CSALREKLFF
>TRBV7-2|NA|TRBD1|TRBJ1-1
TGTGCCAGCAGCCCTACCGGACAGGGCCCCACTGAAGCTTTCTTT
CASSPTGQGPTEAFF
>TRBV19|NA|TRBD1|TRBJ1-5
TGTGCCAGTAGTCCTACTAGGGACAGCCAGTATCAGCCCCAGCATTTT
CASSPTRDSQYQPQHF
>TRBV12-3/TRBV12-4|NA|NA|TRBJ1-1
TGTGCCAGCAGTGGCCCGGGGAACACTGAAGCTTTCTTT
CASSGPGNTEAFF
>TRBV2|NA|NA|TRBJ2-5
TGTGCCAGCAGCGGCGGTAGCTCCGTAGAGACCCAGTACTTC
CASSGGSSVETQYF
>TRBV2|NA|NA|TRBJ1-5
TGTGCCAGCAGTGAACCGGCTACCCAAGAGACCCAACATTTT
CASSEPATQETQHF
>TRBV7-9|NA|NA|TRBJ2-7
TGTGCCAGCACCCCCCGGGACGGGACCTACGAGCAGTACTTC
CASTPRDGTYEQYF
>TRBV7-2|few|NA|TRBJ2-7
TGTGCCAGCAGCTTAGCCGTACCCTCCTACGAGCAGTACTTC
CASSLAVPSYEQYF
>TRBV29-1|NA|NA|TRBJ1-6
TGCAGCGTTGAAGACAGCGTCAATTCACCCCTCCACTTT
CSVEDSVNSPLHF
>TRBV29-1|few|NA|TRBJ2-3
TGCAGCGCGGCCAGGGCAGATACGCAGTATTTT
CSAARADTQYF
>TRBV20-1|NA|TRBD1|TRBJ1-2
TGCAGTGCTAGAGATCGGACAGGGCCCTTTGGCTACACCTTC
CSARDRTGPFGYTF
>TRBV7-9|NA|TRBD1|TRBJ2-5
TGTGCCAGCAGCTCCGCCGTGGGGGACAGGTACTTC
CASSSAVGDRYF
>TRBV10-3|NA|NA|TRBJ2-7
TGTGCCATCAAGGAAGGGGGGAACATAGGATTCCACGAGCAGTACTTC
CAIKEGGNIGFHEQYF
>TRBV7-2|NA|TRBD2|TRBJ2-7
TGTGCCAGCAGTCTTGGACTAGCGGGACCCATGGAGCAGTACTTC
CASSLGLAGPMEQYF
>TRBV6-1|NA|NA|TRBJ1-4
TGTGCCGGCAGGGTGAAACCGGAGGGCGAAAAACTGTTTTTT
CAGRVKPEGEKLFF
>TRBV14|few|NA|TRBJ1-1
TGTGCCAGCAGGGAGGAAGAGGACACTGAAGCTTTCTTT
CASREEEDTEAFF
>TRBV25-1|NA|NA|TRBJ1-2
TGTGCCAGCAGTGAATTTCGGGTACGTTCTGGCTACACCTTC
CASSEFRVRSGYTF
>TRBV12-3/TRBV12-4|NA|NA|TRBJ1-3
TGTGCCAGCAGTTTCCGAGGACAGCCAGTTCTAGGAAACACCATATATTTT
CASSFRGQPVLGNTIYF
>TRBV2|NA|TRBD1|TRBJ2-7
TGTGCCAGCAGAGGACAGGGAGGCCGACATTTTTCCTTC
CASRGQGGRHFSF
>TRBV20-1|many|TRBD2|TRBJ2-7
TGCAGTGCTCGGGAGGGCCGGGACTACGAGCAGTACTTC
CSAREGRDYEQYF
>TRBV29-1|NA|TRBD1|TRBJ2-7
TGCAGCGCCATACTTCGGGACAGATACTACGAGCAGTACTTC
CSAILRDRYYEQYF